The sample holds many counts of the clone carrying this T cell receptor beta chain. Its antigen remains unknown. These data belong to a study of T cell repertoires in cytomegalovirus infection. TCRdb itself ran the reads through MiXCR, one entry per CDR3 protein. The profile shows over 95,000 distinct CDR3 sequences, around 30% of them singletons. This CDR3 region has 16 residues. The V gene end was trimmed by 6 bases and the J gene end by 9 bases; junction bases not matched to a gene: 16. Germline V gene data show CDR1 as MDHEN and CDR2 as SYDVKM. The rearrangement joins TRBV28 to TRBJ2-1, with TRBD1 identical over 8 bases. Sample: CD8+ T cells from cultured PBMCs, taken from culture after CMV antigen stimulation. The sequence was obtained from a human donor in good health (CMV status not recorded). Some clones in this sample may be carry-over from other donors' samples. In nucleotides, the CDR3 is TGTGCCAGCAGAGAGATGACGGGCAGGGGGCTCGCTGAGCAGTTCTTC. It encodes CASREMTGRGLAEQFF. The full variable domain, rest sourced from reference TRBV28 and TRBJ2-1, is DVKVTQSSRYLVKRTGEKVFLECVQDMDHENMFWYRQDPGLGLRLIYFSYDVKMKEKGDIPEGYSVSREKKERFSLILESASTNQTSMYLCASREMTGRGLAEQFFGPGTRLTVL.